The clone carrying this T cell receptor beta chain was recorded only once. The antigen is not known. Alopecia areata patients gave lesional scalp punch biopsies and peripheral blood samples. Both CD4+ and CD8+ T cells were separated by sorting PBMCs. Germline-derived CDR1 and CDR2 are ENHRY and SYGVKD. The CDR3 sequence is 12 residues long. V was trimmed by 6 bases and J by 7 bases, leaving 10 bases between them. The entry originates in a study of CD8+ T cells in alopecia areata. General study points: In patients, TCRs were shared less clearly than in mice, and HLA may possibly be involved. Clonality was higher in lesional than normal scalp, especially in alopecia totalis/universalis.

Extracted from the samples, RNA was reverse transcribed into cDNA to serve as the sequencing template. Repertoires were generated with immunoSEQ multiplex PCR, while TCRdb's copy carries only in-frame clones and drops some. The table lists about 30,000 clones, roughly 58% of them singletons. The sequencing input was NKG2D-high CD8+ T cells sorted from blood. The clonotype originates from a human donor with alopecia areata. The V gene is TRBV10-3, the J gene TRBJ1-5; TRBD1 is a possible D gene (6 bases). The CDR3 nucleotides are TGTGCCATCAGCGTACAGGGACAGCCCCAGCATTTT. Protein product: CAISVQGQPQHF.